The TCR beta chain under discussion was sequenced for a study of blood T cell repertoires in COVID-19 (dated by TCRdb to 2018 to 2020). Regarding the research as a whole: The collaborator samples originated in the United States, Italy and Spain and spanned the acute and convalescent phases of COVID-19. Samples came from the ongoing ImmuneRACE study (first 160 participants) plus 1,254 subjects from 6 global collaborators. The repertoires were released in a freely available public database meant as a resource for research on the immune response to SARS-CoV-2. Sample metadata almost always included a de-identified subject ID, COVID-19 status, age in years and sex. Where HLA class I and class II types were available, the types were taken from metadata supplied by the sample provider, not from assay-based typing. The prospective study material was composed of cDNA or gDNA derived from T cells, B-cell-depleted T cells, or PBMCs. The dataset comprised deeply sampled blood TCRbeta repertoires from subjects exposed to, actively infected with, or recovered from COVID-19.

Collaborating institutions collected whole blood in K2EDTA tubes following their own protocols. For TCRbeta analysis, collaborator samples were shipped as frozen whole blood, as isolated PBMCs, or as DNA extracted from either sample type. This clone has a single count. Its binding antigen is unknown. One base away there is no much larger clone; base qualities are not given. TCRbeta CDR3 regions were amplified from genomic DNA by means of the immunoSEQ Assay, a bias-controlled multiplex PCR. The authors' analysis ran thus. Within the assay, amplification of reference gene primers was used to estimate how many nucleated cells each sample contained. To quantify the absolute abundance of each unique TCRbeta CDR3 rearrangement, sequence reads were collapsed and filtered. For each sample, productive Simpson clonality was calculated as the square root of Simpson's diversity index over productive rearrangements. Imported from immuneACCESS, the table was reduced by TCRdb to in-frame sequences with V and J called. These copies leave out some clones; in studies compared against another copy, an unresolved V gene accounts for under half, and the cause of the remainder is not known. The V and J calls and clone size were taken over from that table, and D and trimming were inferred from the DNA. The sample table holds 390,000 or so clones, of which roughly 90% were seen once. The ten largest account for 6.5% to 8% of the sample.

The germline V end is reduced by 5 bases and the J end by 5 bases; junction bases left unmatched: 9. The CDR3, from cysteine to phenylalanine, totals 15 residues. Of the read, only the CDR3 DNA is kept; its 45 bases are in frame from base 1. CDR1 and CDR2 are drawn from the germline V gene: SGHRS, YFSETQ. Overall study outcomes, separate from this receptor: How much clinical and demographic metadata was included differed by source and by participant, and the metadata was provided uncurated.

The sequencing sample was made of peripheral blood. The chain is made from TRBV5-1 and TRBJ1-4, with TRBD1 identical over 7 junction bases. The sequence derives from a man aged 18-30 years with active or convalescent COVID-19. The DNA sequence is TGCGCCAGCAGTGAGGGGGCGACCACAAATGAAAAACTGTTTTTT. Translated, it reads CASSEGATTNEKLFF.